This TCR beta chain was observed in a study of CD8+CD57+ T cells in acquired aplastic anemia (dated by TCRdb to 2017 to 2018). A note on the overall study: On average, sorted CD4+ and CD8+ cells yielded 3.2 ug of extracted DNA, with a range of about 0.17 to 27.4 ug. An average of about 10 million reads for CD4+ cells and around 11 million reads for CD8+ cells was obtained from healthy donor samples. Study-wide conclusions, independent of this receptor: Patients and healthy controls showed no significant difference in CD8+ Simpson's diversity (P=0.060). Although 25 to 30 CD8+ CDR3 sequences were shared by patients and controls, these sequences appeared highly expressed in patients and within the immunodominant clones of patients.

The sample holds one count of this clonotype. Its antigen target is currently unknown. Per-nucleotide qualities are absent, and no much larger clonotype sits a single base away. A lone read offers only weak evidence. TCR repertoires of sorted CD4+ and CD8+ blood T cells from severe aplastic anemia patients and healthy subjects were deep-sequenced in the study. Ficoll-Paque density gradient centrifugation was used to isolate peripheral blood mononuclear cells. Before DNA extraction, CD4+ and CD8+ T cells were sorted by FACS or by magnetic beads. There are 13 amino acids in the CDR3, from cysteine to phenylalanine inclusive. The retained sequence is limited to the CDR3, 39 bases, with the frame set at the first base. CDR1 and CDR2, per the germline V gene (reference sequence), are SGHNT and YYREEE. Trimming takes 3 bases from V and 3 bases from J, and the germline ends sit 10 bases apart. TCR beta VDJ combination and CDR3 sequence profiling used genomic DNA as the template. TCR repertoire sequencing was run on an Illumina HiSeq 2000. The study's processing was this. Repertoire assessment relied on Simpson's diversity index, CDR3 size and DJ length profiles, and TRBV/TRBJ rearrangement plots. The most abundant DNA sequence in the deep sequencing data was defined as the immunodominant clone. CDR3 amino acid sequences were checked for sharing between subjects and were compared against published repertoires and the VDJdb database. The public sequencing data were trimmed at Q25 with fastp and processed into clonotypes with MiXCR by TCRdb, which kept only in-frame beta chains. Rows with one shared CDR3 protein collapse into an entry with the most common genes and DNA. None of the V and J calls come from the authors' own analysis; TCRdb made them. Counted in this sample were around 180,000 distinct CDR3 sequences; 55% to 75% of them appeared once. 45% of the sample lies in the top ten.

The source of this sequence is a human donor in good health. This chain is built from TRBV5-4 and TRBJ2-7; perhaps TRBD2 is the D gene, with 6 bases matching. The sequencing input was sorted CD4+, CD8+, or CD8+CD57+ T cells (not recorded which) from PBMCs. CDR3 protein: CASSSAGSYEQYF. The DNA sequence is TGTGCCAGCAGCTCAGCGGGCAGCTACGAGCAGTACTTC.